This TCR beta chain was captured by sequencing in a study of regulatory T cells in long-lasting Graves disease. The study, taken as a whole, reports: Blood alone, not thyroid tissue, was studied.

Sample time point: newly diagnosed GD, antithyroid drugs for less than 3 months. RNA extracted from PBMCs served as the sequencing template. HTBI primers from iRepertoire and Arm-PCR of CDR3 regions yielded the TCR beta libraries. TCRdb ran MiXCR on the multiplex PCR reads and lists one entry per CDR3 protein. The sample lists a few hundred thousand distinct CDR3 sequences, roughly 19% occurring once. The CDR3 sequence is 20 residues long. V lost 1 base to trimming and J lost 1 base; unmatched junction nucleotides: 12. This clonotype came up many times. Its antigen is not known. This sample also appeared in a second study, on T cells in Graves' hyperthyroidism and ophthalmopathy.

The rearrangement joins TRBV12-3 or TRBV12-4 to TRBJ2-2; 10 bases fit TRBD1. The specimen comprised peripheral blood mononuclear cells (PBMCs), sampled at new diagnosis, from a patient treated with antithyroid drugs. The sequence came from a woman in her 30s with Graves disease. The CDR3 DNA reads as TGTGCCAGCAGTTTAGTCCGGGACAGGGGATTAATGAAGAACACCGGGGAGCTGTTTTTT. Its protein is CASSLVRDRGLMKNTGELFF.